This TCR beta chain was identified during a study of T cell responses to AZD1222 COVID-19 vaccine. Across the study: Pooled samples include second doses given at about 4 or 12 weeks. The study, taken as a whole, reports: There were repertoire samples only from the period after the peak T cell response. Researchers report vaccine-associated CD4 TCRs spanning spike, with dominance at 160-218 and 743-854.

TCRdb's table, derived via immunoSEQ multiplex PCR, lists solely in-frame clones and lacks some. The profile shows approximately 110,000 clones, about 85% of them singletons. As for this clone: Its antigen remains unknown.

V shed 4 bases, J shed 5 bases, and the junction held 6 bases outside the gene matches. The CDR3 has 15 amino acids. Germline assignment: CDR1 GTSNPN and CDR2 SVGIG (reference sequence). The chain couples TRBV30 to TRBJ1-6, with 9 bases that match TRBD1. The sequence was obtained from an adult in good health. The sequencing here drew on peripheral blood, taken on day 0 of AZD1222 vaccination. CDR3 sequence reads: CAWKRQGVDNSPLHF. CDR3 coding DNA: TGTGCCTGGAAGAGACAGGGGGTTGATAATTCACCCCTCCACTTT.